The 3 T cell receptor beta chains reported below all come from one sample, sequenced in a study of shared clonotypes between healthy human individuals. This table comes from immunoSEQ multiplex PCR, and its TCRdb copy is limited to in-frame clones, with some not included. The table lists over 2,000,000 clones, 93% of them singletons. Positive CCR7 selection of CD45RO-negative cells yielded the naive CD8 cells, and terminally differentiated effector memory CD45RA+ cells were excluded. The sample was naive CD8+ T cells from PBMCs. Receptor source: a man younger than 35 in good health. Some clones in this sample may be carry-over from other donors' samples.

In its sample, this clone was seen once. The sample holds other DNA sequences that translate to the same CDR3. The chain couples TRBV27 to TRBJ2-7; 10 bases agree with TRBD1. This CDR3 comprises 16 residues. The germline CDR1 and CDR2 sequences are MNHEY and SMNVEV (reference sequence). The ends lost 3 bases at V and 3 bases at J; junction bases unmatched: 8. For the CDR3, the DNA is TGTGCCAGCAGTTTCTCGACAGGGGGCCGTAGCTACGAGCAGTACTTC. Its protein product is CASSFSTGGRSYEQYF.

For this clone: This CDR3 is also generated by other DNA sequences in the sample. The chain couples TRBV7-9 to TRBJ1-3; D is unresolved. The CDR3 is made up of 13 amino acids. V was clipped by 5 bases and J by 0 bases, with 5 bases between them. In germline, CDR1 is SEHNR, CDR2 FQNEAQ (reference sequence). The CDR3 loop reads CASSPPSGNTIYF. CDR3 bases: TGTGCCAGCAGCCCCCCCTCTGGAAACACCATATATTTT.

V usage is TRBV10-1 and J usage is TRBJ2-1, with TRBD2 identical over 11 bases. The CDR3 length is 17 residues. The V gene's germline CDR1 is WNHNN and CDR2 SYGVQD (reference sequence). The trim removed 3 bases at V and 0 bases at J, leaving 4 bases unmatched. The CDR3 loop reads CASSESSGRISYNEQFF. The CDR3, as DNA: TGCGCCAGCAGTGAATCTAGCGGGAGGATCTCCTACAATGAGCAGTTCTTC.